This T cell receptor beta chain was recovered during a study of human T cells and chemical hapten exposure. Stated time point: pre-sensitization, week 0. Treatment indicated: therapeutic diphenylcyclopropenone sensitization with weekly scalp DPC. Each CDR3 protein gets one entry after TCRdb re-called the RACE reads with MiXCR. The sample shows some 400,000 distinct CDR3 sequences, 4.5% to 5.5% of them seen only once. The V gene end was trimmed by 3 bases and the J gene end by 5 bases; junction bases not matched to a gene: 8. The CDR3 extends over 16 amino acids. The germline V gene has CDR1 SGHTA and CDR2 FQGNSA. General observations from the study: The formation of large CDR3 similarity clusters by expanded TCRs significantly exceeded that of controls.

This clonotype appeared a few times. Its antigen is not identified. This sequence was found in a woman between 45 and 60 years old with alopecia areata. Some clones in this sample may be carry-over from other donors' samples. The rearrangement uses TRBV7-2 and TRBJ2-1; 9 positions agree with TRBD2. The source was whole blood, collected in connection with sensitization to the hapten diphenylcyclopropenone (DPC). This chain's CDR3 is CASSLGVTSGDNEQFF. The CDR3 coding sequence is TGTGCCAGCAGCTTGGGAGTGACTAGCGGAGACAATGAGCAGTTCTTC.